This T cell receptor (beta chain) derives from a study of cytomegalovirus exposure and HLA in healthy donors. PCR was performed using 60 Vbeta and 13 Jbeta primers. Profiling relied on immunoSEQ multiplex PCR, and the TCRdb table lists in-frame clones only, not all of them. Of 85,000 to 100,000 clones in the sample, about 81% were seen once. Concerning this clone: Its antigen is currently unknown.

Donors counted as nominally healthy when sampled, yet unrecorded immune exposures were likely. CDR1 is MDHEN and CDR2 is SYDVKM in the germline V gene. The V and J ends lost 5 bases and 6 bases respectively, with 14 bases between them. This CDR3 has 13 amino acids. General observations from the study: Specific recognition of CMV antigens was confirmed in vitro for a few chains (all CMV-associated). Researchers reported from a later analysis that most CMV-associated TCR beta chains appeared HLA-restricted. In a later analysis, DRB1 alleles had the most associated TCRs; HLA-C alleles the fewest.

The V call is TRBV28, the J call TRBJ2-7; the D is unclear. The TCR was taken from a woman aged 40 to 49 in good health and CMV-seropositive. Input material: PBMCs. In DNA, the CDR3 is TGTGCCAGCAGTCGCCTGAACTCGCGCGAGCAGTACTTC. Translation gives CASSRLNSREQYF.